This T cell receptor (beta chain) originates from a study of blood T cells in healthy people across ages. Germline lookup yields CDR1 MGHRA and CDR2 YSYEKL. Trimming removed 1 base at V and 2 bases at J, with 11 bases between. The length of the CDR3 is 15 residues. The authors ran a second PCR of about 7 to 11 cycles using a sample-barcoded 5' primer and a J-beta primer mix. Each cDNA molecule, via a template-switch adaptor with 12 random nucleotides, was tagged. Using its own MiXCR run on the 5' RACE reads, TCRdb lists one record per CDR3 protein. The sample contains roughly 2 million distinct CDR3 sequences, around 48% of which appear only once.

The receptor comes from a woman aged 40 to 50 in good health. The genes are TRBV4-1 and TRBJ1-2; TRBD1 is a possible D gene (5 bases). The sample was blood. In nucleotides, the CDR3 is TGCGCCAGCAGCCAAGGGGACCCGGGCAACTATGGCTACACCTTC. Its translation: CASSQGDPGNYGYTF.